This paragraph covers one T cell receptor beta chain sequence. This specimen belongs to a study of blood T cell repertoires in COVID-19. The overall study: T cells, B-cell-depleted T cells, or PBMCs supplied cDNA or gDNA.

The CDR3 consists of 16 residues. In the authors' methods: Counts of nucleated cells, estimated from reference gene primer amplification, were obtained. The repertoire was sequenced with immunoSEQ multiplex PCR; TCRdb's copy has only in-frame clones and lacks some. V and J calls and clone size are those listed in that table; D and trimming were worked out from the DNA. The table has approximately 280,000 clones, around 89% seen once. Sequencing input: peripheral blood. The chain couples TRBV1 to TRBJ1-1; the tabulated D call, TRBD1, remains unverified against the DNA. TRBV1 is a recognized pseudogene. The TCR sequence derives from a man in his forties with acute or convalescent COVID-19. In DNA, the CDR3 is TGCACCAGCAGCCAAGATGGCGAGGGGGTGAACACTGAAGCTTTCTTT. Its translation is CTSSQDGEGVNTEAFF.